This T cell receptor (beta chain) is from a study of blood T cell repertoires in COVID-19. Background on the study: Material from acute and convalescent COVID-19 was sourced from the United States, Italy and Spain. Sources were T cells, B-cell-depleted T cells, or PBMCs; the material itself was cDNA or gDNA.

TCRdb keeps only in-frame clones here, not all; method: immunoSEQ multiplex PCR. There are 200,000 to 250,000 clones in the sample; roughly 80% occur only once, and around 9.3% lies in the top ten. V shed 4 bases and J 6 bases; nucleotides not matched to a gene: 5. The CDR3 length is 14 residues. CDR1 is MNHEY and CDR2 is SVGEGT in the germline V gene. The rearrangement joins TRBV6-2 or TRBV6-3 to TRBJ2-7; 11 bases align to TRBD2. The clonotype was recovered from a woman older than 75 with acute or convalescent COVID-19. Input material: peripheral blood. For the CDR3, the DNA is TGTGCCAGCAGTTCCACTAGCGGGGGTTTCGAGCAGTACTTC. Amino acids: CASSSTSGGFEQYF.